The present entry profiles one T cell receptor (beta chain) with its context. This sample is drawn from a study of blood T cell repertoires in COVID-19. Across the study: COVID-19 samples from acute and convalescent phases originated in the United States, Italy and Spain.

Original data processing: Reference gene primer amplification yielded estimated nucleated cell counts. Here immunoSEQ multiplex PCR was the method, and the copy in TCRdb shows in-frame clones only, minus some. The V and J calls and clone size are taken from that table; D and trimming were inferred from the DNA. The repertoire holds roughly 180,000 clones, roughly 85% seen once, with 6.2% in the top ten. Enrolled through a virtual design, the participants were between roughly 18 and 95 years of age and came from 24 US areas. The CDR3 is 16 residues long. The ends lost 3 bases at V and 8 bases at J; junction bases unmatched: 10. Germline CDR1 reads SGHAT; CDR2 reads FQNNGV.

The specimen sequenced was PBMCs or T cells enriched from blood (not recorded which). The TCR sequence derives from a man aged 35-49 years who had recovered from COVID-19. The V gene is TRBV11-2, the J gene TRBJ1-2; TRBD1 matches 12 bases. CDR3 coding DNA: TGTGCCAGCAGCTTGGTGCCGGGACAGGGGGCGCAAGGCTACACCTTC. Translation: CASSLVPGQGAQGYTF.